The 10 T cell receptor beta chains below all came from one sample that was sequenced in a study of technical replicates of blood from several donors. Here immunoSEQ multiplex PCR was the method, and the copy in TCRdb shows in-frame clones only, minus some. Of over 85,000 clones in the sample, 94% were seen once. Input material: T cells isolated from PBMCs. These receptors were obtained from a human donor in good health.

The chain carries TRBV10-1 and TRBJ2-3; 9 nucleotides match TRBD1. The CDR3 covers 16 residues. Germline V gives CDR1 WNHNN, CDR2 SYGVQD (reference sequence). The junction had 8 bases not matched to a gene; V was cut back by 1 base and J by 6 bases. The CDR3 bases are TGCGCCAGCAGTGAGTTCTCGGGACAGGGTGCCGATACGCAGTATTTT. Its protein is CASSEFSGQGADTQYF.

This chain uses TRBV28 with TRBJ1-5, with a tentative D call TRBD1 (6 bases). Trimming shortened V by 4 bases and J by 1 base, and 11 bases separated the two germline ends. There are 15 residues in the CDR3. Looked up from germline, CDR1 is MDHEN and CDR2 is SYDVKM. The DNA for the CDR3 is TGTGCCAGCAGTTCACAGGGTCTGAGCAATCAGCCCCAGCATTTT. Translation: CASSSQGLSNQPQHF.

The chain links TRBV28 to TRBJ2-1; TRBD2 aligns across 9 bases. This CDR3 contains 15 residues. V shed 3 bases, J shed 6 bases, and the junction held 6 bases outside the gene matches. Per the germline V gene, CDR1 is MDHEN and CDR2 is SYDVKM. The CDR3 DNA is TGTGCCAGCAGTTTCTCTAGCGGGGTTCGCAATGAGCAGTTCTTC. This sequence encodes CASSFSSGVRNEQFF.

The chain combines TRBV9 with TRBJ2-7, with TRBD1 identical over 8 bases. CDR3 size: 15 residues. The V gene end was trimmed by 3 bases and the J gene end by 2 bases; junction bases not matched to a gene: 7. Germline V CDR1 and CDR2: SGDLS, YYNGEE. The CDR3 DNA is TGTGCCAGCAGCGCCGGACAGGGAAGGACCTACGAGCAGTACTTC. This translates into CASSAGQGRTYEQYF.

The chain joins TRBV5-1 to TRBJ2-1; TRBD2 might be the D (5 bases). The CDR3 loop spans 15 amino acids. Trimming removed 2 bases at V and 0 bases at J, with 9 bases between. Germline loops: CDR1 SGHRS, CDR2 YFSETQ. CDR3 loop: CASSFGGLSYNEQFF. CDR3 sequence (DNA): TGCGCCAGCAGCTTCGGCGGACTCTCCTACAATGAGCAGTTCTTC.

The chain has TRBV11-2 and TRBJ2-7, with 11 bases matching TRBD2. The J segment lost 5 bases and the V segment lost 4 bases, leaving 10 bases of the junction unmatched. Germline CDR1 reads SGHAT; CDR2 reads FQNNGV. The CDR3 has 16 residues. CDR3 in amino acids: CASSSPTSGGIHEQYF. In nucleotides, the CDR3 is TGTGCCAGCAGCTCGCCCACTAGCGGGGGAATCCACGAGCAGTACTTC.

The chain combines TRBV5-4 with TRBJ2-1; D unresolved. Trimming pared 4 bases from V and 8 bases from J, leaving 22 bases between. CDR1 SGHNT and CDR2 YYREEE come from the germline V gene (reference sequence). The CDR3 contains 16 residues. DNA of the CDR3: TGTGCCAGCAGCCCGAACGTGGCTAGTCGTGGGTATGAGCAGTTCTTC. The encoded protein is CASSPNVASRGYEQFF.

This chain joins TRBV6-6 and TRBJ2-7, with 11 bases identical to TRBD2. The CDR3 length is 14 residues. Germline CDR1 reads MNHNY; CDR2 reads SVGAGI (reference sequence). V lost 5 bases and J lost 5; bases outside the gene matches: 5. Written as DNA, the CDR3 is TGTGCCAGCAGTCCACTAGCGGGAGTAAACGAGCAGTACTTC. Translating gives CASSPLAGVNEQYF.

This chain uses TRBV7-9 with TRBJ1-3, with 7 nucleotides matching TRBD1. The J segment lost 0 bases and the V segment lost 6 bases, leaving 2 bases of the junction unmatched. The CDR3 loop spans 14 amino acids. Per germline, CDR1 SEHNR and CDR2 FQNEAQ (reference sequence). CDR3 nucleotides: TGTGCCAGCAGGGCAGGGGGCTCTGGAAACACCATATATTTT. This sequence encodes CASRAGGSGNTIYF.

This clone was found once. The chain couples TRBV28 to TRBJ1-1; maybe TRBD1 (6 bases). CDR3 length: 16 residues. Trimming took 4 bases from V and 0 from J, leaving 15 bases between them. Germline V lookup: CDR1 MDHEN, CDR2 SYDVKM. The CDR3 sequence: CASSSWTANMNTEAFF. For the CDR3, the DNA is TGTGCCAGCAGTTCCTGGACAGCCAACATGAACACTGAAGCTTTCTTT.